This TCR beta chain stems from a study of post-analysis software for immune sequencing data. Study-wide context: The disease courses spanned relapsing-remitting, secondary progressive and progressive-relapsing forms of multiple sclerosis.

A few counts support this clonotype. What it binds is unknown. General study results and limits: Significantly lower normalized Chao1 diversity was found in patients with multiple sclerosis relative to controls. Comparison of patients with controls showed five TRBV segments more frequent in patients, TRBV5-6, TRBV5-1 and TRBV20-1 among them.

The authors incorporated unique molecular identifiers into the TCR beta cDNA libraries. Input of roughly 0.85 to 11 million T cells yielded 450,000 to 550,000 cDNA molecules. TCRdb ran MiXCR on the PCR reads and lists one entry per CDR3 protein. Seen here are about 430,000 distinct CDR3 sequences, about 39% observed once, and the top ten hold around 8%. After removal of 3 bases from V and 5 bases from J, the junction contained 10 bases not matched to a gene. Germline V gene sequence: CDR1 DFQATT, CDR2 SNEGSKA (reference sequence). This CDR3 spans 15 amino acids. The clonotype originates from a girl aged 2-9 years with multiple sclerosis. Sequenced: blood. The chain recombines TRBV20-1 with TRBJ2-5, with TRBD2 matching 9 bases. The CDR3 reads CSASLVAGVRETQYF. The CDR3 bases are TGCAGTGCTAGCCTCGTAGCGGGAGTCCGGGAGACCCAGTACTTC.